The 29 T cell receptor beta chains presented below share a single source sample, sequenced in a study of T cells in Graves' hyperthyroidism and ophthalmopathy. Amplification targeted TCR beta CDR3 regions from RNA transcripts. With the HTBI primer set, the TCR CDR3 went through a first round of RT-PCR. TCRdb used MiXCR to reprocess the multiplex PCR reads, holding one entry per CDR3 protein. The sample has some 350,000 distinct CDR3 sequences; around a quarter are singletons. The sample was blood. The receptor set was obtained from a man in his fifties or sixties with Graves' hyperthyroidism.

This chain's CDR3 is CASTPGMVTNEKLFF. The CDR3 region has the DNA TGTGCCAGCACTCCAGGGATGGTAACTAATGAAAAACTGTTTTTT. The genes are TRBV12-3 or TRBV12-4 and TRBJ1-4; D is perhaps TRBD1 (5 bases). The V and J ends lost 7 bases and 1 base respectively, with 13 bases between them. CDR3 length equals 15 residues.

This sequence joins TRBV9 and TRBJ2-2, with 9 nucleotides matching TRBD1. Germline V gene sequence: CDR1 SGDLS, CDR2 YYNGEE. The CDR3 contains 16 residues. Germline trimming cut 2 bases from V and 4 bases from J; bases unmatched to any gene: 6. In DNA form, the CDR3 reads TGTGCCAGCAGCGTTACAGGGGGCGGGAGCACCGGGGAGCTGTTTTTT. Translating gives CASSVTGGGSTGELFF.

This clonotype was counted between two and nine times. This chain uses TRBV9 with TRBJ1-1, with D possibly being TRBD1 (5 bases). The germline gives CDR1 SGDLS, CDR2 YYNGEE. The CDR3 consists of 14 residues. The germline V and J ends were trimmed by 1 base and 4 bases, with 11 bases remaining between them. The CDR3 loop reads CASSVIAGGTEAFF. The CDR3 bases are TGTGCCAGCAGCGTAATTGCGGGGGGCACTGAAGCTTTCTTT.

This clonotype came up a few times. The chain couples TRBV6-2 or TRBV6-3 to TRBJ2-7; 11 bases line up with TRBD2. With V trimmed by 2 bases and J by 3 bases, 15 bases remained unmatched. Germline lookup yields CDR1 MNHEY and CDR2 SVGEGT. The CDR3 sequence is 19 residues long. This chain's CDR3 is CASSYQRPLAGGRYYEQYF. CDR3 bases: TGTGCCAGCAGTTACCAAAGGCCCCTAGCGGGAGGACGGTACTACGAGCAGTACTTC.

The gene calls are TRBV10-2 and TRBJ2-3; TRBD2 agrees at 12 bases. The CDR3 is 17 residues long. The trim removed 5 bases at V and 2 bases at J, leaving 8 bases unmatched. Germline V gene data show CDR1 as WSHSY and CDR2 as SAAADI. The DNA for the CDR3 is TGCGCCAGCAGTCTCGCTAGCGGGAGGGTCGTCACAGATACGCAGTATTTT. Translated: CASSLASGRVVTDTQYF.

This clonotype was observed many times. The rearrangement joins TRBV29-1 to TRBJ2-6, with 9 positions matching TRBD1. Germline CDR1 SQVTM, CDR2 ANQGSEA. CDR3 length: 16 residues. Trimming cost V 4 bases and J 2 bases; bases outside gene matches: 6. CDR3 residues: CSVARNRGPGANVLTF. The CDR3 region has the DNA TGCAGCGTTGCCCGAAACAGGGGGCCTGGGGCCAACGTCCTGACTTTC. The full variable domain, with the rest looked up from reference TRBV29-1 and TRBJ2-6, is SAVISQKPSRDICQRGTSLTIQCQVDSQVTMMFWYRQQPGQSLTLIATANQGSEATYESGFVIDKFPISRPNLTFSTLTVSNMSPEDSSIYLCSVARNRGPGANVLTFGAGSRLTVL.

This clonotype was recorded a few times. The chain carries TRBV29-1 and TRBJ2-7; tentatively, D is TRBD2 (5 bases). Trimming removed 1 base at V and 2 bases at J, with 9 bases between. The CDR3 extends over 13 amino acids. Germline lookup yields CDR1 SQVTM and CDR2 ANQGSEA. The chain's CDR3 is CSVEVPGTYEQYF. CDR3 sequence (DNA): TGCAGCGTTGAAGTGCCGGGGACCTACGAGCAGTACTTC.

This clonotype showed up many times. J is TRBJ2-5 and V is TRBV6-2 or TRBV6-3, with D hard to call. The ends were cut back, 8 bases at V and 4 bases at J, with 11 bases in the middle. Germline V gene sequence: CDR1 MNHEY, CDR2 SVGEGT. The CDR3 has 12 amino acids. The CDR3 bases are TGTGCCAGCGCTTACAGTGGAGAGACCCAGTACTTC. Residues: CASAYSGETQYF.

Here the CDR3 DNA reads TGTGCCAGCAGTTATCCCTTGGGGCAGGGCGGCTATGGCTACACCTTC. Protein sequence: CASSYPLGQGGYGYTF. This chain joins TRBV6-1 and TRBJ1-2; weak D call: TRBD1 (5 bases). Germline CDR1 reads MNHNS; CDR2 reads SASEGT. Trimming removed 5 bases at V and 4 bases at J, with 20 bases between. This CDR3 contains 16 residues.

In its sample, this clonotype was seen many times. The chain is built from TRBV2 and TRBJ2-7; no clear D. The CDR3 runs to 12 residues. Trimming shortened V by 6 bases and J by 2 bases, and 8 bases separated the two germline ends. Germline CDR1 and CDR2: SNHLY and FYNNEI. The chain's CDR3 is CASSYSTYEQYF. CDR3 DNA: TGTGCCAGCAGCTACTCAACCTACGAGCAGTACTTC.

This clonotype was counted ten times or more. The rearrangement links TRBV2 to TRBJ2-7; 11 positions agree with TRBD1. The CDR3 is 19 amino acids. With 4 bases clipped from V and 2 bases from J, the junction kept 16 bases outside the gene matches. Germline values: CDR1 SNHLY, CDR2 FYNNEI. CDR3 in DNA: TGTGCCAGCAGTGCTTTACCCGGGACAGGGGGGCAGGCACCCTACGAGCAGTACTTC. Protein product: CASSALPGTGGQAPYEQYF.

The chain recombines TRBV12-3 or TRBV12-4 with TRBJ2-1, with 10 bases that match TRBD1. The V and J ends lost 6 bases and 5 bases, in that order; junction bases with no gene match: 7. This CDR3 is 15 amino acids long. CDR3 sequence (DNA): TGTGCCAGCAGGACCGGGACAGGGGACAACAATGAGCAGTTCTTC. Its protein is CASRTGTGDNNEQFF.

The CDR3 loop is CASSPTQGPGETQYF. As DNA, the CDR3 is TGTGCCAGCAGCCCAACACAGGGGCCGGGCGAGACCCAGTACTTC. The chain uses TRBV7-9 and TRBJ2-5, with 7 bases matching TRBD1. Germline CDR1 is SEHNR and CDR2 is FQNEAQ (reference sequence). The CDR3 is 15 residues long. V dropped 5 bases and J dropped 5; count of bases not matched to a gene: 11.

J is TRBJ2-4 and V is TRBV20-1, with 12 bases fitting TRBD2. Germline V lookup: CDR1 DFQATT, CDR2 SNEGSKA (reference sequence). CDR3 size: 13 residues. V lost 3 bases, J lost 7 bases, and 1 base stayed unmatched. CDR3 DNA sequence: TGCAGTGCTAGGGGGACTAGCGGGAACATTCAGTACTTC. Residues: CSARGTSGNIQYF.

The chain combines TRBV19 with TRBJ2-3; the match to TRBD2 covers 16 bases. Per the germline V gene, CDR1 is LNHDA and CDR2 is SQIVND (reference sequence). V lost 4 bases to trimming and J lost 2 bases; unmatched junction nucleotides: 9. The CDR3 sequence is 19 residues long. The CDR3 here is CASSKGPGLAGGDTDTQYF. CDR3 bases: TGTGCCAGTAGTAAGGGACCGGGACTAGCGGGAGGGGACACAGATACGCAGTATTTT.

This clonotype has ten or more counts. The chain combines TRBV30 with TRBJ2-1; D is perhaps TRBD2 (5 bases). CDR1 and CDR2 (germline): GTSNPN, SVGIG (reference sequence). The CDR3 spans 13 residues. The ends were cut back, 2 bases at V and 7 bases at J, with 12 bases in the middle. This CDR3 is CAWSRAALNEQFF. The CDR3 DNA reads as TGTGCCTGGAGTAGAGCGGCCCTGAATGAGCAGTTCTTC.

Ten or more counts support this clonotype. J is TRBJ2-1 and V is TRBV3-1, with 7 bases that match TRBD2. V trimming: 0 bases; J trimming: 2 bases; junction bases outside the gene matches: 4. CDR3 length: 16 amino acids. Germline-derived CDR1 and CDR2 are LGHDT and YNNKEL (reference sequence). CDR3 sequence reads: CASSQDGSGAYNEQFF. CDR3 nucleotides: TGTGCCAGCAGCCAAGACGGGAGCGGGGCCTACAATGAGCAGTTCTTC.

In its sample, this clonotype was seen a few times. The rearrangement links TRBV6-9 to TRBJ1-2; D unclear. Trimming removed 7 bases from V and 4 bases from J, with 13 bases in between. The CDR3 runs to 13 residues. Germline V gives CDR1 MNHGY, CDR2 SVAAGI. The CDR3 protein is CASMSTPRYGYTF. The CDR3, as DNA: TGTGCCAGCATGAGCACGCCCCGCTATGGCTACACCTTC.

The genes are TRBV10-1 and TRBJ1-4; D remains ambiguous. The CDR3 is 15 residues long. The germline CDR1 and CDR2 sequences are WNHNN and SYGVQD (reference sequence). With 0 bases removed from V and 8 bases from J, the gap between germline ends came to 13 bases. CDR3 sequence (DNA): TGCGCCAGCAGTGAGTCGCTGGGTCTCGAGGAAAAACTGTTTTTT. It translates to CASSESLGLEEKLFF.

The gene calls are TRBV27 and TRBJ2-2; the D gene is possibly TRBD1 (5 bases). Germline loops: CDR1 MNHEY, CDR2 SMNVEV (reference sequence). CDR3 length equals 14 residues. The ends were cut back, 10 bases at V and 1 base at J, with 13 bases in the middle. In DNA, the CDR3 is TGTGCCACCAAGGGGCAGGAGAACACCGGGGAGCTGTTTTTT. It codes for CATKGQENTGELFF.

This clonotype has a handful of counts. This chain's CDR3 is CASSFPGQPVEAFF. The CDR3 bases are TGTGCCAGCAGCTTTCCGGGACAGCCCGTTGAAGCTTTCTTT. The chain joins TRBV11-3 to TRBJ1-1; 7 nucleotides match TRBD1. Per the germline V gene, CDR1 is SGHNT and CDR2 is YENEEA. This CDR3 comprises 14 residues. The ends lost 3 bases at V and 7 bases at J; junction bases unmatched: 8.

This clonotype was observed at least ten times. The genes are TRBV28 and TRBJ2-7, with 14 bases aligning to TRBD2. Trimming took 4 bases from V and 7 from J; bases not matched to a gene: 9. Germline CDR1 MDHEN, CDR2 SYDVKM. The CDR3 loop spans 16 amino acids. DNA of the CDR3: TGTGCCAGCAGTTCTCCCCCGGGACTAGCGGGAGTTGAGCAGTACTTC. As protein: CASSSPPGLAGVEQYF.

V is TRBV5-1 and J is TRBJ2-2; D gene unclear. The V end lost 1 base, the J end lost 4 bases, and 17 bases lay between the germline ends. This CDR3 region has 17 residues. CDR1 is SGHRS, CDR2 YFSETQ, per germline. CDR3 amino acids: CASSLYGLLDVTGELFF. CDR3 nucleotide sequence: TGCGCCAGCAGCTTGTATGGTCTACTCGATGTCACCGGGGAGCTGTTTTTT. Looking up the rest from reference TRBV5-1 and TRBJ2-2 gives the full variable domain: KAGVTQTPRYLIKTRGQQVTLSCSPISGHRSVSWYQQTPGQGLQFLFEYFSETQRNKGNFPGRFSGRQFSNSRSEMNVSTLELGDSALYLCASSLYGLLDVTGELFFGEGSRLTVL.

This chain links TRBV14 with TRBJ1-1, with 9 bases that match TRBD1. Per germline, CDR1 SGHDN and CDR2 FVKESK. The V gene end was trimmed by 0 bases and the J gene end by 13 bases; junction bases not matched to a gene: 6. The CDR3 loop spans 13 amino acids. In DNA, the CDR3 is TGTGCCAGCAGCCAAGATTGGGACAGGGCGCTTTTCTTT. Translation gives CASSQDWDRALFF.

This clonotype showed up just a few times. The V call is TRBV7-3, the J call TRBJ2-2; a weak D match, TRBD1 (6 bases). V was cut by 8 bases and J by 4 bases, with 11 bases left in between. Germline V CDR1 and CDR2: SGHTA, FQGTGA. This CDR3 has 13 residues. CDR3 amino acids: CASEAGATGELFF. DNA of the CDR3: TGTGCCAGCGAGGCAGGGGCCACCGGGGAGCTGTTTTTT.

This chain connects TRBV7-3 to TRBJ2-6; TRBD1 might be the D (6 bases). Per germline, CDR1 SGHTA and CDR2 FQGTGA. V was trimmed by 1 base and J by 2 bases, leaving 9 bases between them. The CDR3 consists of 16 residues. The CDR3 is CASSLMGAAGANVLTF. CDR3 coding DNA: TGTGCCAGCAGCTTAATGGGGGCAGCTGGGGCCAACGTCCTGACTTTC.

The rearrangement joins TRBV24-1 to TRBJ2-2; D may be TRBD1 (6 bases). CDR1 is KGHDR, CDR2 SFDVKD, per germline. The V gene lost 3 bases and the J gene lost 6 bases, with 10 bases spanning the gap. The CDR3 covers 14 residues. CDR3 DNA: TGTGCCACCAGTGATGCCGACAGGCCCGGGGAGCTGTTTTTT. It yields the protein CATSDADRPGELFF.

J is TRBJ1-5 and V is TRBV27; D possibly corresponds to TRBD1 (6 bases). V lost 2 bases and J lost 6, with 11 bases in between. CDR1 is MNHEY and CDR2 is SMNVEV in the germline V gene (reference sequence). The CDR3 extends over 14 amino acids. In DNA form, the CDR3 reads TGTGCCAGCAGTTTAACGGGGGGGCTTCAGCCCCAGCATTTT. Translating it yields CASSLTGGLQPQHF.

This clonotype has only a few counts. The CDR3 is CSATRDRGRGTTQYF. The CDR3 DNA is TGCAGTGCTACCCGGGACAGGGGACGTGGGACTACGCAGTATTTT. The chain links TRBV20-1 to TRBJ2-3; 10 bases align to TRBD1. With V trimmed by 4 bases and J by 8 bases, 12 bases remained unmatched. This CDR3 has 15 amino acids. From germline, CDR1 is DFQATT and CDR2 SNEGSKA (reference sequence).